This T cell receptor (beta chain) was captured by sequencing in a study of T cell responses to AZD1222 COVID-19 vaccine. Study-level points and caveats: Seropositive status at baseline applied to only a handful of AZD1222 recipients. Across the whole spike, CD4 TCRs peaked at regions 160-218 and 743-854.

V shed 0 bases and J shed 2 bases, with 9 bases lying between them. This CDR3 has 15 residues. A word on this clone: The antigen is not known.

Some clones are missing from TCRdb's copy, which holds only in-frame ones; the method was immunoSEQ multiplex PCR. This sample has 150,000 to 200,000 clones, with around 90% found just once. This sequence was found in an adult in good health. Specimen: peripheral blood, collected on day 0 of AZD1222 vaccination. The chain carries TRBV23-1 and TRBJ2-3; TRBD1 or TRBD2 may be the D gene (5 bases each). TRBV23-1 belongs to the ORF category, with a function that is uncertain. DNA of the CDR3: TGCGCCAGCAGTCAATCGGGGACCGCCACAGATACGCAGTATTTT. Its protein is CASSQSGTATDTQYF.